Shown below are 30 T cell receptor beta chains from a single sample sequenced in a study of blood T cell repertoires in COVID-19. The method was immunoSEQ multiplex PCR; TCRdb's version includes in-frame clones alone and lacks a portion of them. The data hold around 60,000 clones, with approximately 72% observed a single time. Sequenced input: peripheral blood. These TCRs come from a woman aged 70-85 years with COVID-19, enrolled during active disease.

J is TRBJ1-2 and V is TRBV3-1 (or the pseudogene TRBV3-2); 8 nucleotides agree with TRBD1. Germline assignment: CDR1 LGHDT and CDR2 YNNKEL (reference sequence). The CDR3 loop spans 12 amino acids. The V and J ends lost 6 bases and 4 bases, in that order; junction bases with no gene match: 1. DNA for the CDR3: TGTGCCAGCAGGGGACAGGCCTATGGCTACACCTTC. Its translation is CASRGQAYGYTF.

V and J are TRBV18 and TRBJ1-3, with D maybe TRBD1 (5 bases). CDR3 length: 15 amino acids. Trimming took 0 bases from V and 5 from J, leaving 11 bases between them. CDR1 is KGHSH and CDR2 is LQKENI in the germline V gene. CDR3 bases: TGTGCCAGCTCACCACCGGGGCAAAATCGAAACACCATATATTTT. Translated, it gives CASSPPGQNRNTIYF.

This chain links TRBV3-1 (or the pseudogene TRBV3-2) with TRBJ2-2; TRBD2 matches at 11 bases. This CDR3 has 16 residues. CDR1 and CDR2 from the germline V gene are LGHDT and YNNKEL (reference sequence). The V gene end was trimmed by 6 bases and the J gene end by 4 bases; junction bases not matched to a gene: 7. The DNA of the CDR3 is TGTGCCAGCAGACAAACTAGCGGGAGTTTCACCGGGGAGCTGTTTTTT. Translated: CASRQTSGSFTGELFF.

This CDR3 reads CASSLVGGRADNEQFF. CDR3 nucleotide sequence: TGTGCCAGCTCGCTGGTGGGCGGGAGGGCCGACAATGAGCAGTTCTTC. V and J are TRBV28 and TRBJ2-1, with 9 positions matching TRBD2. There are 16 residues in the CDR3. CDR1 MDHEN and CDR2 SYDVKM come from the germline V gene. After removal of 8 bases from V and 5 bases from J, the junction contained 13 bases not matched to a gene.

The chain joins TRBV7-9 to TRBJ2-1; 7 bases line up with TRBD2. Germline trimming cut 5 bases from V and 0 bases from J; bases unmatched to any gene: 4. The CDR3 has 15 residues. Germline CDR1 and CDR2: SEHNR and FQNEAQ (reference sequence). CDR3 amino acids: CASSPTSASYNEQFF. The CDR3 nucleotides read TGTGCCAGCAGCCCTACTAGCGCCTCCTACAATGAGCAGTTCTTC.

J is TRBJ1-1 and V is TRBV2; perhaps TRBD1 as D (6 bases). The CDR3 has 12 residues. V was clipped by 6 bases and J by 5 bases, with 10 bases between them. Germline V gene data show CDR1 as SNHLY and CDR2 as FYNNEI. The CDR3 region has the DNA TGTGCCAGCAGCCGAGGGGGAACTGAAGCTTTCTTT. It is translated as CASSRGGTEAFF.

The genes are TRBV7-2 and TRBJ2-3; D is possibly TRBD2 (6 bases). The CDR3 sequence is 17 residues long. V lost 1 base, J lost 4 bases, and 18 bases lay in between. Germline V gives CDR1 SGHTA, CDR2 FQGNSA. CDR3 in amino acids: CASSLGAGPGSADTQYF. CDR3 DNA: TGTGCCAGCAGCTTAGGGGCGGGACCCGGGAGTGCAGATACGCAGTATTTT.

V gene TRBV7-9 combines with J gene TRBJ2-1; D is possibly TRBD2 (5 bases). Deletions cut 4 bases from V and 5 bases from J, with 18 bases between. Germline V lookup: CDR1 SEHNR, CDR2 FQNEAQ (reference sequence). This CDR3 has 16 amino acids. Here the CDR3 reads CASSSLAPTRNNEQFF. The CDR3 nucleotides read TGTGCCAGCAGCTCATTAGCGCCTACGAGAAACAATGAGCAGTTCTTC. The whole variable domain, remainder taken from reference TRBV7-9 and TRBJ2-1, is DTGVSQNPRHKITKRGQNVTFRCDPISEHNRLYWYRQTLGQGPEFLTYFQNEAQLEKSRLLSDRFSAERPKGSFSTLEIQRTEQGDSAMYLCASSSLAPTRNNEQFFGPGTRLTVL.

CDR3 sequence (DNA): TGTGCCAGCAGCCAAGAGGCTAGCGGAAACACCGGGGAGCTGTTTTTT. Translation: CASSQEASGNTGELFF. The chain is built from TRBV4-2 and TRBJ2-2; TRBD2 matches at 7 bases. This CDR3 region has 16 residues. Germline CDR1 reads LGHNA; CDR2 reads YNFKEQ. V trimming: 0 bases; J trimming: 2 bases; junction bases outside the gene matches: 3.

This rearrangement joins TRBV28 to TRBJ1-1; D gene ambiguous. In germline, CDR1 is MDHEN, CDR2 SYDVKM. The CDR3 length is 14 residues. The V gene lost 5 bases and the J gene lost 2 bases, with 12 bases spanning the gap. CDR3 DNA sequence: TGTGCCAGCAGTCCGCTTCGGGGTAACACTGAAGCTTTCTTT. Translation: CASSPLRGNTEAFF. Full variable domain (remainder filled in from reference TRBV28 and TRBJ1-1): DVKVTQSSRYLVKRTGEKVFLECVQDMDHENMFWYRQDPGLGLRLIYFSYDVKMKEKGDIPEGYSVSREKKERFSLILESASTNQTSMYLCASSPLRGNTEAFFGQGTRLTVV.

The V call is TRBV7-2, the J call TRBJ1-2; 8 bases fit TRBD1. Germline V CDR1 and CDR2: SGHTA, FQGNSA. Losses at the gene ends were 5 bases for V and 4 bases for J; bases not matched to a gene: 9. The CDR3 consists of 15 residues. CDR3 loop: CASSPRDRLLYGYTF. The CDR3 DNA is TGTGCCAGCAGCCCCAGGGACAGGCTCCTCTATGGCTACACCTTC.

The CDR3 nucleotides are TGTGCCAGCAGCGGTCAGGGGGCGCGGACCGGGGAGCTGTTTTTT. Translation gives CASSGQGARTGELFF. The V and J genes are TRBV14 and TRBJ2-2; 8 bases are a match to TRBD1. Looked up from germline, CDR1 is SGHDN and CDR2 is FVKESK. J gave up 5 bases and V 5 bases, and 7 bases lay outside the gene matches. The CDR3 contains 15 residues.

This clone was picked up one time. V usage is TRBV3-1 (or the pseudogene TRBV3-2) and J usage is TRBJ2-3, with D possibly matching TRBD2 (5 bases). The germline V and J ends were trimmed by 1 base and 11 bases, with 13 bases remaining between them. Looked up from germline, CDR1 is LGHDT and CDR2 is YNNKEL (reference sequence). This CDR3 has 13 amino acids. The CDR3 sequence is CASSQVRAGLQYF. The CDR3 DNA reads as TGTGCCAGCAGCCAAGTCCGTGCGGGCTTGCAGTATTTT.

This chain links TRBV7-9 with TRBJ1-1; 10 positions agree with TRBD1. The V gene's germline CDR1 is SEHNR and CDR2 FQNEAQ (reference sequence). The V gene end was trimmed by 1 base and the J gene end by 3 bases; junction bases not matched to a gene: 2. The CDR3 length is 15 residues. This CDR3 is CASSLGDRGDTEAFF. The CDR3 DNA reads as TGTGCCAGCAGCTTAGGGGACAGGGGAGACACTGAAGCTTTCTTT.

CDR3 sequence (DNA): TGTGCCAGCAGTTATGGGACAGGGGCCGGAGGCTACACCTTC. As protein: CASSYGTGAGGYTF. The chain couples TRBV6-5 to TRBJ1-2, with 10 bases lining up with TRBD1. CDR3 size: 14 residues. Germline V gene sequence: CDR1 MNHEY, CDR2 SVGAGI. The V gene end was trimmed by 3 bases and the J gene end by 8 bases; junction bases not matched to a gene: 6.

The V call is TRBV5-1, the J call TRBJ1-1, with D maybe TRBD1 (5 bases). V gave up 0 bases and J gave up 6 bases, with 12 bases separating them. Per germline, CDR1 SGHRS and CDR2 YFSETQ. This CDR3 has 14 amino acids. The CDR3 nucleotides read TGCGCCAGCAGCTTGGAGTCAGGGCGCCCTGAAGCTTTCTTT. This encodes CASSLESGRPEAFF.

The CDR3 loop reads CASRAGTDTQYF. The DNA of the CDR3 is TGTGCCAGCAGGGCGGGGACAGATACGCAGTATTTT. V and J are TRBV25-1 and TRBJ2-3; possibly TRBD2 for D (6 bases). This CDR3 comprises 12 residues. V dropped 6 bases and J dropped 3 bases, with 7 bases sitting between them. Germline assignment: CDR1 MGHDK and CDR2 SYGVNS.

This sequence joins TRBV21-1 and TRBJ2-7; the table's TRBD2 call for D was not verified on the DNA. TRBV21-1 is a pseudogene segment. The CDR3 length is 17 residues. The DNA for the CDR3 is TGTGCCAGCAGCAACGGCGGTCGCAGACCTACCTCCTACGAGCAGTACGTC. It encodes CASSNGGRRPTSYEQYV.

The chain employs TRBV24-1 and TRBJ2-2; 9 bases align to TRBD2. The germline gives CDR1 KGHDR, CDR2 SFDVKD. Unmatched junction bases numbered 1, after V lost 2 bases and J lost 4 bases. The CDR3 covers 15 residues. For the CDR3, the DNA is TGTGCCACCAGTGATTCGCGGGGGGGCACCGGGGAGCTGTTTTTT. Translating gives CATSDSRGGTGELFF.

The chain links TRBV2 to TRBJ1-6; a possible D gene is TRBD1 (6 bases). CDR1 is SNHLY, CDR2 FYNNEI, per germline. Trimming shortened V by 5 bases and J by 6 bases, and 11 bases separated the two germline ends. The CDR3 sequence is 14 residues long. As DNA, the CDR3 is TGTGCCAGCAGTTCGCAGGGGCCTAATTCACCCCTCCACTTT. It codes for CASSSQGPNSPLHF.

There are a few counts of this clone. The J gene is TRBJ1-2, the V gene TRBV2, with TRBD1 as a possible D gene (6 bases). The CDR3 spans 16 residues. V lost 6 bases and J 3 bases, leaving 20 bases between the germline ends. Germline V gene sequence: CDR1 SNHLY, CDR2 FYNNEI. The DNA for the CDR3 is TGTGCCAGCAGATCCGGCGCAGGGGTCGGGGACTATGGCTACACCTTC. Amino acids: CASRSGAGVGDYGYTF.

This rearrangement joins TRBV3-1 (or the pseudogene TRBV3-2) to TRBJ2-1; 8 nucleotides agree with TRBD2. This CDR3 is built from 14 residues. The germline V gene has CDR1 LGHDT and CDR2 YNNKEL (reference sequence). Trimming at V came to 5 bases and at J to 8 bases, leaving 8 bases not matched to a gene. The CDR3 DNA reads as TGTGCCAGCAGCTGGACCCAAGCGGGGGATGAGCAGTTCTTC. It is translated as CASSWTQAGDEQFF.

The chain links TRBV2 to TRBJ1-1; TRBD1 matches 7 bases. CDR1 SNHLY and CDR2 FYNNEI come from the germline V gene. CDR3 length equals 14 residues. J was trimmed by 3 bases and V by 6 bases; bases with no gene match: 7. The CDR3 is CASSGVRGDTEAFF. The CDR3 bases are TGTGCCAGCAGCGGGGTCAGGGGGGACACTGAAGCTTTCTTT.

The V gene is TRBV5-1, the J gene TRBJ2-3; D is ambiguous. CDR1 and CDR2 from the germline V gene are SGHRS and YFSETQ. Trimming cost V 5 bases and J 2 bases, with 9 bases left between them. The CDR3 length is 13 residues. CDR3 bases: TGCGCCAGCAGGTCGCGCACCACAGATACGCAGTATTTT. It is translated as CASRSRTTDTQYF.

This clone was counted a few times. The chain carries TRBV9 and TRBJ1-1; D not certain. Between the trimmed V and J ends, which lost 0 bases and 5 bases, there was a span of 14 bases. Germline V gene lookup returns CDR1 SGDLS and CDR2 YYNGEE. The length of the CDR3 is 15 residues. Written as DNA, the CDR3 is TGTGCCAGCAGCGTAGCTAGTAGTGGGGAGACTGAAGCTTTCTTT. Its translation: CASSVASSGETEAFF. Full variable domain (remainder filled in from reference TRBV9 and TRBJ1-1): DSGVTQTPKHLITATGQRVTLRCSPRSGDLSVYWYQQSLDQGLQFLIQYYNGEERAKGNILERFSAQQFPDLHSELNLSSLELGDSALYFCASSVASSGETEAFFGQGTRLTVV.

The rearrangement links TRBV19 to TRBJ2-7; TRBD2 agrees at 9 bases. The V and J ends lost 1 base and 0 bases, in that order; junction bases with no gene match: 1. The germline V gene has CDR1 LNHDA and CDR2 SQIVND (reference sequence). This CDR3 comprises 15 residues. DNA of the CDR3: TGTGCCAGTAGTATAGGAGCGGGGGGCTCCTACGAGCAGTACTTC. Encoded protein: CASSIGAGGSYEQYF. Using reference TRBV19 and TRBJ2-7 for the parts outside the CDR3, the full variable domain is DGGITQSPKYLFRKEGQNVTLSCEQNLNHDAMYWYRQDPGQGLRLIYYSQIVNDFQKGDIAEGYSVSREKKESFPLTVTSAQKNPTAFYLCASSIGAGGSYEQYFGPGTRLTVT.

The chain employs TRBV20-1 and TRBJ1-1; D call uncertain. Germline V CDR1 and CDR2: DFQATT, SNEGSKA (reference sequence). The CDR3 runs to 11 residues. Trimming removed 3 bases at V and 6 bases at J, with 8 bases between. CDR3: CSARKGAEAFF. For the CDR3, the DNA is TGCAGTGCTAGGAAGGGAGCTGAAGCTTTCTTT.

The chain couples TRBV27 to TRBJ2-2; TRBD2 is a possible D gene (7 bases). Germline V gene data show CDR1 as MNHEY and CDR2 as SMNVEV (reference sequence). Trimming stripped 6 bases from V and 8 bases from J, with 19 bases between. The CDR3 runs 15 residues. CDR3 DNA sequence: TGTGCCAGCAGACCCGGGGGGCCATGGGTAGGGGAGCTGTTTTTT. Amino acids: CASRPGGPWVGELFF.

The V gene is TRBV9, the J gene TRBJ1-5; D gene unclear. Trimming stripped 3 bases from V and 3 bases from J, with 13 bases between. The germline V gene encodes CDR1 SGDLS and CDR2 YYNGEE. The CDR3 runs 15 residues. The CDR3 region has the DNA TGTGCCAGCAGCGCGTCGGGGATCTTCAATCAGCCCCAGCATTTT. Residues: CASSASGIFNQPQHF.

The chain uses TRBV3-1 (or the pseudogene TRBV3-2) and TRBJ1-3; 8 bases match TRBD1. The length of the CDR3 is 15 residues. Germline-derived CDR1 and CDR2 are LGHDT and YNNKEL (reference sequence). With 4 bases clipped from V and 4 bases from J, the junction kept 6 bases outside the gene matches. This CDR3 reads CASSLDRGAGNTIYF. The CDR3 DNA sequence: TGTGCCAGCAGCCTCGACAGGGGCGCAGGAAACACCATATATTTT.